This T cell receptor (beta chain) was sequenced in a study of Graves' ophthalmopathy and Graves' hyperthyroidism. Across the whole study: Investigators collected peripheral blood at initial diagnosis, before any treatment was given.

This clonotype appeared many times. Its specificity is unknown. V was pared by 4 bases and J by 1 base, with 6 bases of the junction left unmatched. Germline V CDR1 and CDR2: SGHTA, FQGNSA. The CDR3 is made up of 16 amino acids. Exclusion covered patients with other autoimmune diseases or uncontrolled infections (as well as pregnancy or lactation). Symptoms, serum thyroxine and TRAb, thyroid ultrasound, and orbital computed tomography formed the diagnostic basis. Amplified material comprised TCR beta CDR3 regions derived from RNA transcripts. First-round RT-PCR used HTBI primers; second-round multiplex PCR followed. In TCRdb, the multiplex PCR reads were re-called with MiXCR into one record per CDR3 protein. The data contain 350,000 to 450,000 distinct CDR3 sequences, approximately 20% of them singletons. Study-wide results and limits: The majority of expanded thyroid clonotypes above 0.001 frequency also occurred in blood.

Source material: peripheral blood. The TCR was taken from a woman younger than 35 with Graves' ophthalmopathy. V usage is TRBV7-2 and J usage is TRBJ1-1; TRBD1 matches 10 bases. In DNA, the CDR3 is TGTGCCAGCAGCTGGAGGACAGGGGGAACGAACACTGAAGCTTTCTTT. It encodes CASSWRTGGTNTEAFF.